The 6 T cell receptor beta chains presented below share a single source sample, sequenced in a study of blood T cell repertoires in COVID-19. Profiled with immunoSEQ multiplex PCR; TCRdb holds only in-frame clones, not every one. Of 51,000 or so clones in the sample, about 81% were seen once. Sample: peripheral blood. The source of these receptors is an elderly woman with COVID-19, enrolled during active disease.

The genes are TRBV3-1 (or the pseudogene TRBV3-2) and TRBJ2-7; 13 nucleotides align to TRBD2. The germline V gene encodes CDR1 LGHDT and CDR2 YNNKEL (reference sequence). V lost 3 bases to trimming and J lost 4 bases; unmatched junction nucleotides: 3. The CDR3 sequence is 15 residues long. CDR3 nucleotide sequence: TGTGCCAGCAGCCATTGGACTAGCGGGAGTTACGAGCAGTACTTC. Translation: CASSHWTSGSYEQYF.

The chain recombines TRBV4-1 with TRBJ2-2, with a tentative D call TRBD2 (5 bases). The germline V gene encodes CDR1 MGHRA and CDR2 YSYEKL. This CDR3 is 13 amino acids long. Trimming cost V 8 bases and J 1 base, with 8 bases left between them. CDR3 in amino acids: CASSGLNTGELFF. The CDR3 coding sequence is TGCGCCAGCTCTGGACTGAACACCGGGGAGCTGTTTTTT.

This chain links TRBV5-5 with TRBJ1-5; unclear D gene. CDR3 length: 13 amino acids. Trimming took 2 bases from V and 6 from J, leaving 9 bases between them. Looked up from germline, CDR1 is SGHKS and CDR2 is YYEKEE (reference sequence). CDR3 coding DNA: TGTGCCAGCAGCTTTACCGGGAGTCAGCCCCAGCATTTT. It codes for CASSFTGSQPQHF. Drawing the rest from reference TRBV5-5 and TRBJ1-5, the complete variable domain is DAGVTQSPTHLIKTRGQQVTLRCSPISGHKSVSWYQQVLGQGPQFIFQYYEKEERGRGNFPDRFSARQFPNYSSELNVNALLLGDSALYLCASSFTGSQPQHFGDGTRLSIL.

CDR3 loop: CASSPGQLGNTIYF. For the CDR3, the DNA is TGTGCCAGTAGCCCGGGACAGCTAGGAAACACCATATATTTT. This chain connects TRBV19 to TRBJ1-3; 7 bases fit TRBD1. V was pared by 6 bases and J by 4 bases, with 6 bases of the junction left unmatched. This CDR3 contains 14 residues. Germline-derived CDR1 and CDR2 are LNHDA and SQIVND (reference sequence).

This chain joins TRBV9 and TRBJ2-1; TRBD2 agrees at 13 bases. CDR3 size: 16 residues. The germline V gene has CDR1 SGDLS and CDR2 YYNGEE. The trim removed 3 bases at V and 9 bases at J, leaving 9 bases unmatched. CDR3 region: CASSGGTSGIFIEQFF. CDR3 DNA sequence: TGTGCCAGCAGCGGGGGGACTAGCGGGATTTTCATTGAGCAGTTCTTC.

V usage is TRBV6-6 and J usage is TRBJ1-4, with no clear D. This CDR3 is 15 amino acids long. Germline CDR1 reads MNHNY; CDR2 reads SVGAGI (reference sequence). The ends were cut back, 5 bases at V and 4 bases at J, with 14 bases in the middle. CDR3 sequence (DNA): TGTGCCAGCAGTGGGGAGGTTTCCCATAATGAAAAACTGTTTTTT. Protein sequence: CASSGEVSHNEKLFF.